This entry lists 3 T cell receptor beta chains sequenced from one sample in a study of blood T cells in healthy people across ages. A J-beta primer mix and a sample-barcoded 5' primer were used in a second PCR of roughly 6 to 12 cycles. TCRdb used MiXCR to reprocess the 5' RACE reads, holding one entry per CDR3 protein. The sample yields around 1,800,000 distinct CDR3 sequences, approximately 39% seen once. Sequenced material: blood. The receptors stem from a human donor in good health.

The sample holds one count of this clonotype. This chain connects TRBV5-6 to TRBJ1-2, with 7 bases that match TRBD1. CDR1 SGHDT and CDR2 YYEEEE come from the germline V gene. The CDR3 contains 15 residues. V was pared by 1 base and J by 4 bases, with 7 bases of the junction left unmatched. The CDR3 DNA reads as TGTGCCAGCAGCTTGCCGGCAGGGGGTTTCTATGGCTACACCTTC. Encoded protein: CASSLPAGGFYGYTF.

The rearrangement links TRBV7-2 to TRBJ2-5; TRBD2 is a possible D gene (6 bases). This CDR3 comprises 15 residues. V was clipped by 5 bases and J by 4 bases, with 17 bases between them. The germline V gene has CDR1 SGHTA and CDR2 FQGNSA. This CDR3 reads CASSLDGFGGETQYF. For the CDR3, the DNA is TGTGCCAGCAGCCTAGACGGTTTCGGGGGAGAGACCCAGTACTTC.

CDR3 residues: CASSSIDGRSPLHF. CDR3 DNA sequence: TGTGCCAGCAGCTCCATCGACGGTCGTTCACCCCTCCACTTT. The J gene is TRBJ1-6, the V gene TRBV7-8; D uncertain. CDR3 length equals 14 residues. V shed 4 bases and J shed 9 bases, with 13 bases lying between them. Germline V gene data show CDR1 as SGHVS and CDR2 as FQNEAQ.